The sequence of this TCR beta chain was determined in a study of blood T cell repertoires in COVID-19. The CDR3 sequence is 17 residues long. V gave up 0 bases and J gave up 1 base, with 13 bases separating them. Germline V CDR1 and CDR2: MGHRA, YSYEKL. Either two negative PCRs, clearance, or symptom resolution qualified Cohort 3 donors as recovered. The protocol was immunoSEQ multiplex PCR, while the TCRdb copy is restricted to in-frame clones and leaves out a portion. The sample includes approximately 210,000 clones, around 89% of them seen just once. The V and J genes are TRBV4-1 and TRBJ2-4; tentative D call: TRBD2 (7 bases). The source of this sequence is a woman aged 18-29 years who had recovered from COVID-19. Sequencing input: PBMCs or T cells enriched from blood (not recorded which). The CDR3 DNA reads as TGCGCCAGCAGCCAAGATCCGGGGGGCCCGGCCAAAAACATTCAGTACTTC. It encodes CASSQDPGGPAKNIQYF.